This passage covers 28 T cell receptor beta chains from one sample sequenced in a study of a mutant IDH1 vaccine in newly diagnosed glioma. Time point described: week 5, during vaccination. Vaccination used 300 ug of mutant IDH1 20-mer peptide per dose, with topical imiquimod. Their recognized antigens are unknown. The assay was immunoSEQ multiplex PCR, and TCRdb's table has in-frame clones only and misses some. The sample comprises about 33,000 clones, about 79% of which are singletons, and about 24% rests with the top ten. The sequencing used PBMCs, collected from a glioma patient whose treatment included an IDH1 peptide vaccine. The receptors were sampled from a man aged 30 to 39 with glioma.

The chain couples TRBV6-4 to TRBJ1-5, with D perhaps matching TRBD1 (5 bases). V was trimmed by 6 bases and J by 5 bases, leaving 11 bases between them. The CDR3 length is 13 residues. Per germline, CDR1 MRHNA and CDR2 SNTAGT. In nucleotides, the CDR3 is TGTGCCAGCAGCCTTGAGACAGATCAGCCCCAGCATTTT. Translating it yields CASSLETDQPQHF.

The chain recombines TRBV7-2 with TRBJ1-2; the D gene is possibly TRBD1 (6 bases). The CDR3 totals 15 residues. Trimming removed 5 bases from V and 7 bases from J, with 20 bases in between. CDR1 and CDR2 from the germline V gene are SGHTA and FQGNSA. The CDR3 nucleotides are TGTGCCAGCAGCGGTTCATCCGGGACACACGTTGGCTACACCTTC. The encoded protein is CASSGSSGTHVGYTF.

The chain combines TRBV10-3 with TRBJ1-1; unclear D gene. Germline V gene lookup returns CDR1 ENHRY and CDR2 SYGVKD. V lost 3 bases and J 8 bases, leaving 13 bases between the germline ends. The CDR3 loop spans 13 amino acids. The CDR3 sequence is CAISEDRTHEAFF. The CDR3 nucleotides read TGTGCCATCAGTGAAGATCGGACGCACGAAGCTTTCTTT.

The rearrangement joins TRBV7-9 to TRBJ1-2, with a tentative D call TRBD1 (5 bases). The V gene lost 10 bases and the J gene lost 5 bases, with 14 bases spanning the gap. The CDR3 totals 12 residues. Germline V lookup: CDR1 SEHNR, CDR2 FQNEAQ (reference sequence). CDR3 residues: CAIPTGVYGYTF. CDR3 in DNA: TGTGCCATACCGACGGGGGTTTATGGCTACACCTTC. Full variable domain (remainder filled in from reference TRBV7-9 and TRBJ1-2): DTGVSQNPRHKITKRGQNVTFRCDPISEHNRLYWYRQTLGQGPEFLTYFQNEAQLEKSRLLSDRFSAERPKGSFSTLEIQRTEQGDSAMYLCAIPTGVYGYTFGSGTRLTVV.

The CDR3 spells CSVREREGSYEQYF. DNA of the CDR3: TGCAGCGTTAGGGAGCGGGAGGGCTCCTACGAGCAGTACTTC. The chain joins TRBV29-1 to TRBJ2-7, with 10 bases fitting TRBD2. Germline lookup yields CDR1 SQVTM and CDR2 ANQGSEA. V shed 5 bases and J 0 bases; nucleotides not matched to a gene: 4. The CDR3 loop spans 14 amino acids.

This clone came up once. The rearrangement uses TRBV9 and TRBJ1-6; 11 nucleotides line up with TRBD1. V was pared by 3 bases and J by 9 bases, with 8 bases of the junction left unmatched. Germline CDR1 reads SGDLS; CDR2 reads YYNGEE. The CDR3 has 16 amino acids. CDR3 residues: CASSGRTGGDGSPLHF. Here the CDR3 DNA reads TGTGCCAGCAGCGGGAGGACAGGGGGCGATGGTTCACCCCTCCACTTT.

The chain uses TRBV6-6 and TRBJ2-7; tentative D call: TRBD1 (8 bases). Looked up from germline, CDR1 is MNHNY and CDR2 is SVGAGI (reference sequence). V was pared by 7 bases and J by 0 bases, with 16 bases between. The CDR3 has 15 residues. The CDR3, as DNA: TGTGCCAGCACCTTAACAGGGGGGGCCTCCTACGAGCAGTACTTC. This encodes CASTLTGGASYEQYF.

This chain links TRBV5-1 with TRBJ1-5; the D is unclear. Trimming cost V 5 bases and J 4 bases, with 10 bases left between them. Germline V gene sequence: CDR1 SGHRS, CDR2 YFSETQ. The CDR3 extends over 13 amino acids. The CDR3 protein is CASRVAENQPQHF. The CDR3 DNA sequence: TGCGCCAGCAGGGTGGCAGAAAATCAGCCCCAGCATTTT.

The V call is TRBV7-6, the J call TRBJ2-3, with D uncertain. Germline V gives CDR1 SGHVS, CDR2 FNYEAQ. V shed 0 bases and J shed 5 bases, with 9 bases lying between them. There are 14 residues in the CDR3. CDR3 residues: CASSLAVGGDTQYF. The CDR3 DNA is TGTGCCAGCAGCTTAGCGGTGGGCGGAGATACGCAGTATTTT.

By share, this clone ranks as medium-sized. The rearrangement uses TRBV7-9 and TRBJ2-5; perhaps TRBD1 as D (6 bases). The CDR3 length is 14 residues. With 5 bases removed from V and 5 bases from J, the gap between germline ends came to 15 bases. In germline, CDR1 is SEHNR, CDR2 FQNEAQ (reference sequence). The CDR3 bases are TGTGCCAGCAGCGCCCGGACAGCTGGGGAGACCCAGTACTTC. It codes for CASSARTAGETQYF.

This chain uses TRBV15 with TRBJ1-1, with D tentatively TRBD1 (5 bases). Trimming cost V 1 base and J 0 bases, with 12 bases left between them. The germline CDR1 and CDR2 sequences are LNHNV and YYDKDF (reference sequence). This CDR3 contains 16 residues. This chain's CDR3 is CATSRAHRLMNTEAFF. Written as DNA, the CDR3 is TGTGCCACCAGCAGAGCCCACAGGCTCATGAACACTGAAGCTTTCTTT. Complete variable domain (other parts from reference TRBV15 and TRBJ1-1): DAMVIQNPRYQVTQFGKPVTLSCSQTLNHNVMYWYQQKSSQAPKLLFHYYDKDFNNEADTPDNFQSRRPNTSFCFLDIRSPGLGDTAMYLCATSRAHRLMNTEAFFGQGTRLTVV.

This clone was counted a few times. The chain has TRBV20-1 and TRBJ1-1; TRBD1 aligns across 8 bases. The length of the CDR3 is 11 residues. J lost 5 bases, V lost 5 bases, and 1 base had no gene match. The germline gives CDR1 DFQATT, CDR2 SNEGSKA (reference sequence). The CDR3 DNA reads as TGCAGTGCTGACAGGGGTACTGAAGCTTTCTTT. Its protein is CSADRGTEAFF.

This clone was detected once. The rearrangement joins TRBV25-1 to TRBJ2-2; the D gene is possibly TRBD2 (5 bases). The CDR3 loop spans 12 amino acids. Per the germline V gene, CDR1 is MGHDK and CDR2 is SYGVNS. Trimming took off 11 bases at V and 7 bases at J, with 14 bases between the two ends. The CDR3: CAAGREYGELFF. The CDR3 region has the DNA TGTGCCGCGGGCCGGGAATACGGGGAGCTGTTTTTT.

For this clone: Other nucleotide sequences in the sample specify the same CDR3. This sequence joins TRBV13 and TRBJ2-3; a possible D gene is TRBD2 (5 bases). There are 13 residues in the CDR3. Germline-derived CDR1 and CDR2 are PRHDT and FYEKMQ (reference sequence). Trimming took off 0 bases at V and 6 bases at J, with 7 bases between the two ends. Here the CDR3 reads CASSLGRGDTQYF. The CDR3 region has the DNA TGTGCCAGCAGCTTAGGCCGCGGGGATACGCAGTATTTT. The full variable domain, in which reference TRBV13 and TRBJ2-3 provide the parts outside the CDR3, is AAGVIQSPRHLIKEKRETATLKCYPIPRHDTVYWYQQGPGQDPQFLISFYEKMQSDKGSIPDRFSAQQFSDYHSELNMSSLELGDSALYFCASSLGRGDTQYFGPGTRLTVL.

V is TRBV29-1 and J is TRBJ2-4; TRBD2 matches 13 bases. From germline, CDR1 is SQVTM and CDR2 ANQGSEA. Germline trimming cut 6 bases from V and 8 bases from J; bases unmatched to any gene: 10. The CDR3 length is 15 residues. The CDR3 bases are TGCAGCGTACCCGGGACTAGCGGGGCCGGGGACATTCAGTACTTC. Amino acid sequence: CSVPGTSGAGDIQYF.

This clone was observed a few times. The CDR3 reads CASSSSTGGPYEQYF. CDR3 in DNA: TGTGCCAGCAGCTCATCGACGGGGGGGCCGTACGAGCAGTACTTC. The chain couples TRBV7-6 to TRBJ2-7; 8 bases match TRBD2. The CDR3 has 15 residues. V gave up 4 bases and J gave up 4 bases; unmatched junction bases: 9. Per the germline V gene, CDR1 is SGHVS and CDR2 is FNYEAQ.

This clone was seen once. The chain couples TRBV30 to TRBJ2-5, with D uncertain. V was cut by 0 bases and J by 2 bases, with 7 bases left in between. In germline, CDR1 is GTSNPN, CDR2 SVGIG (reference sequence). This CDR3 comprises 13 residues. The CDR3 coding sequence is TGTGCCTGGAGTGTACAACTGCAAGAGACCCAGTACTTC. It encodes CAWSVQLQETQYF.

The rearrangement links TRBV2 to TRBJ2-2; no clear D. The CDR3 totals 14 residues. CDR1 SNHLY and CDR2 FYNNEI come from the germline V gene. V shed 2 bases and J shed 4 bases, with 8 bases lying between them. The DNA of the CDR3 is TGTGCCAGCAGTGAATCCAGATTCACCGGGGAGCTGTTTTTT. Its protein is CASSESRFTGELFF.

The rearrangement uses TRBV5-4 and TRBJ1-1; D is ambiguous. The CDR3 length is 11 residues. V was trimmed by 5 bases and J by 1 base, leaving 3 bases between them. Per germline, CDR1 SGHNT and CDR2 YYREEE (reference sequence). CDR3 loop: CASSTNTEAFF. Here the CDR3 DNA reads TGTGCCAGCAGTACGAACACTGAAGCTTTCTTT.

The rearrangement uses TRBV19 and TRBJ2-7, with a possible D match to TRBD2 (6 bases). Trimming took off 5 bases at V and 2 bases at J, with 13 bases between the two ends. Germline V CDR1 and CDR2: LNHDA, SQIVND (reference sequence). The CDR3 spans 14 residues. The CDR3 sequence: CASSSRLDTYEQYF. The CDR3 bases are TGTGCCAGTAGTTCACGACTAGATACCTACGAGCAGTACTTC. Full variable domain (rest looked up from reference TRBV19 and TRBJ2-7): DGGITQSPKYLFRKEGQNVTLSCEQNLNHDAMYWYRQDPGQGLRLIYYSQIVNDFQKGDIAEGYSVSREKKESFPLTVTSAQKNPTAFYLCASSSRLDTYEQYFGPGTRLTVT.

The V gene is TRBV5-5, the J gene TRBJ1-2; a weak D match, TRBD1 (5 bases). The CDR3 is 15 residues long. Germline CDR1 and CDR2: SGHKS and YYEKEE (reference sequence). V was trimmed by 0 bases and J by 8 bases, leaving 17 bases between them. The CDR3 region is CASSLGDGTYGGYTF. The CDR3 nucleotides are TGTGCCAGCAGCTTGGGGGACGGGACCTATGGGGGCTACACCTTC.

The chain carries TRBV28 and TRBJ2-7; D not resolved. Germline CDR1 is MDHEN and CDR2 is SYDVKM. The CDR3 totals 13 residues. Trimming removed 6 bases at V and 3 bases at J, with 12 bases between. CDR3 in amino acids: CASSGSWGYEQYF. The CDR3 DNA is TGTGCCAGCAGCGGCTCCTGGGGCTACGAGCAGTACTTC.

V is TRBV13 and J is TRBJ2-6, with D perhaps matching TRBD2 (7 bases). CDR1 and CDR2 (germline): PRHDT, FYEKMQ (reference sequence). The CDR3 sequence is 17 residues long. Trimming took off 5 bases at V and 4 bases at J, with 18 bases between the two ends. The CDR3 nucleotides read TGTGCCAGCAGCCCCGAGGGGGGGGGCGAAGGGGCCAACGTCCTGACTTTC. Translating it yields CASSPEGGGEGANVLTF.

The J gene is TRBJ2-1, the V gene TRBV15, with D unresolved. V shed 8 bases and J shed 5 bases, with 13 bases lying between them. This CDR3 is 13 amino acids long. Germline CDR1 LNHNV, CDR2 YYDKDF (reference sequence). CDR3 coding DNA: TGTGCCACCTCGCAGTACCCTGACAATGAGCAGTTCTTC. Translated, it gives CATSQYPDNEQFF.

CDR3 sequence: CASSFVGRTEAFF. Written as DNA, the CDR3 is TGCGCCAGCAGCTTTGTGGGGAGAACTGAAGCTTTCTTT. The J gene is TRBJ1-1, the V gene TRBV5-1; no clear D gene. Between the trimmed V and J ends, which lost 2 bases and 5 bases, there was a span of 10 bases. Germline V gene data show CDR1 as SGHRS and CDR2 as YFSETQ. CDR3 length equals 13 residues.

The chain combines TRBV27 with TRBJ1-5; 8 bases match TRBD1. J gave up 2 bases and V 4 bases, and 10 bases lay outside the gene matches. The CDR3 spans 17 residues. Germline CDR1 and CDR2: MNHEY and SMNVEV (reference sequence). In DNA form, the CDR3 reads TGTGCCAGCAGTTCTCAAAAGACAGGGGTAGGCAATCAGCCCCAGCATTTT. Residues: CASSSQKTGVGNQPQHF.

As DNA, the CDR3 is TGTGCCAGCAGACAGTTTGCAACTAATGAAAAACTGTTTTTT. Encoded protein: CASRQFATNEKLFF. This chain joins TRBV19 and TRBJ1-4, with D tentatively TRBD1 (5 bases). This CDR3 is built from 14 residues. V was cut by 9 bases and J by 0 bases, with 11 bases left in between. The germline CDR1 and CDR2 sequences are LNHDA and SQIVND (reference sequence).

The J gene is TRBJ2-1, the V gene TRBV4-3; 9 nucleotides agree with TRBD2. Looked up from germline, CDR1 is LGHNA and CDR2 is YSLEER. V trimming: 6 bases; J trimming: 10 bases; junction bases outside the gene matches: 7. The CDR3 is 13 residues long. The CDR3 nucleotides are TGCGCCAGCAGTCTTGCGGGGGGGCAGGAGCAGTTCTTC. It specifies CASSLAGGQEQFF.